The 20 T cell receptor beta chains below all came from one sample that was sequenced in a study of blood T cell repertoires in COVID-19. Only in-frame clones appear in the TCRdb table, and some are missing; sequencing was by immunoSEQ multiplex PCR. This table has about 260,000 clones, about 87% appearing once. Sequencing input: peripheral blood. These receptors were collected from a woman in her forties who had recovered from COVID-19.

The rearrangement uses TRBV10-3 and TRBJ2-7, with a tentative D call TRBD1 (5 bases). This CDR3 spans 15 amino acids. Germline CDR1 is ENHRY and CDR2 is SYGVKD. Trimming pared 4 bases from V and 1 base from J, leaving 14 bases between. The CDR3 spells CAISGGPGGSYEQYF. The CDR3 nucleotides are TGTGCCATCAGTGGGGGCCCGGGCGGTTCCTACGAGCAGTACTTC.

This clone came up once. The gene calls are TRBV4-3 and TRBJ2-5; tentatively, D is TRBD1 (5 bases). The germline CDR1 and CDR2 sequences are LGHNA and YSLEER. Between the trimmed V and J ends, which lost 0 bases and 2 bases, there was a span of 10 bases. CDR3 length: 15 amino acids. The CDR3 DNA sequence: TGCGCCAGCAGCCAAGATCGGGCAGGGCAAGAGACCCAGTACTTC. Its translation is CASSQDRAGQETQYF.

This clone was seen only once. V is TRBV3-1 (or the pseudogene TRBV3-2) and J is TRBJ1-1; no firm D call. V shed 7 bases and J shed 3 bases, with 9 bases lying between them. CDR1 and CDR2 from the germline V gene are LGHDT and YNNKEL (reference sequence). The CDR3 contains 12 residues. The CDR3 coding sequence is TGTGCCAGCAATGGCCGGGACACTGAAGCTTTCTTT. Its protein product is CASNGRDTEAFF.

This clone showed up just once. J is TRBJ1-3 and V is TRBV7-9; TRBD1 aligns across 7 bases. The V and J ends lost 4 bases and 2 bases, in that order; junction bases with no gene match: 2. The V gene's germline CDR1 is SEHNR and CDR2 FQNEAQ (reference sequence). The CDR3 is made up of 14 amino acids. The CDR3 region has the DNA TGTGCCAGCAGCTGGCAGGGGGCTGGAAACACCATATATTTT. Its protein is CASSWQGAGNTIYF.

This sequence joins TRBV5-6 and TRBJ1-2; perhaps TRBD1 as D (6 bases). This CDR3 region has 17 residues. Germline CDR1 is SGHDT and CDR2 is YYEEEE. The germline V and J ends were trimmed by 4 bases and 3 bases, with 22 bases remaining between them. In DNA form, the CDR3 reads TGTGCCAGCAGCGGAACCAAAACCAGGGGAGCGGACTATGGCTACACCTTC. Protein product: CASSGTKTRGADYGYTF. Full variable domain (missing parts from reference TRBV5-6 and TRBJ1-2): DAGVTQSPTHLIKTRGQQVTLRCSPKSGHDTVSWYQQALGQGPQFIFQYYEEEERQRGNFPDRFSGHQFPNYSSELNVNALLLGDSALYLCASSGTKTRGADYGYTFGSGTRLTVV.

The V and J genes are TRBV7-2 and TRBJ1-1; D is uncertain. The CDR3 length is 14 residues. Trimming cost V 5 bases and J 0 bases, with 10 bases left between them. Germline V gives CDR1 SGHTA, CDR2 FQGNSA. CDR3: CASSRGGLNTEAFF. Here the CDR3 DNA reads TGTGCCAGCAGCCGTGGAGGGTTGAACACTGAAGCTTTCTTT.

In its sample, this clone was seen a few times. The chain joins TRBV7-3 to TRBJ1-1; maybe TRBD1 (5 bases). Trimming removed 2 bases from V and 0 bases from J, with 10 bases in between. Germline V lookup: CDR1 SGHTA, CDR2 FQGTGA. CDR3 length: 15 residues. The CDR3 protein is CASSLVGGLNTEAFF. The CDR3 bases are TGTGCCAGCAGCTTAGTCGGGGGGTTGAACACTGAAGCTTTCTTT.

This chain links TRBV7-6 with TRBJ1-4; D gene ambiguous. CDR3 length: 14 amino acids. In germline, CDR1 is SGHVS, CDR2 FNYEAQ. Trimming removed 2 bases from V and 8 bases from J, with 12 bases in between. The CDR3 DNA is TGTGCCAGCAGCTTAAACCGGGTAGGAGAAAAACTGTTTTTT. It encodes CASSLNRVGEKLFF.

The rearrangement links TRBV15 to TRBJ2-7, with D possibly matching TRBD2 (6 bases). Germline assignment: CDR1 LNHNV and CDR2 YYDKDF (reference sequence). V was clipped by 0 bases and J by 7 bases, with 10 bases between them. This CDR3 has 13 amino acids. The CDR3 loop reads CATSRDSGGEQYF. The CDR3 DNA reads TGTGCCACCAGCAGAGATTCTGGGGGGGAGCAGTACTTC.

The chain links TRBV7-9 to TRBJ1-2; maybe TRBD1 (6 bases). V was shortened by 5 bases and J by 4 bases, with 14 bases between the two germline ends. CDR3 length: 14 residues. CDR1 and CDR2 from the germline V gene are SEHNR and FQNEAQ (reference sequence). The chain's CDR3 is CASSPISDSYGYTF. CDR3 coding DNA: TGTGCCAGCAGCCCCATCTCGGACAGCTATGGCTACACCTTC.

This chain uses TRBV27 with TRBJ1-2, with D hard to call. The V and J ends lost 6 bases and 2 bases respectively, with 10 bases between them. The CDR3 is made up of 13 amino acids. In germline, CDR1 is MNHEY, CDR2 SMNVEV (reference sequence). CDR3 nucleotides: TGTGCCAGCAGCCAGACGAGGAACTATGGCTACACCTTC. Protein sequence: CASSQTRNYGYTF.

The chain has TRBV19 and TRBJ1-4, with 9 bases fitting TRBD1. CDR3 length: 16 amino acids. With 0 bases clipped from V and 5 bases from J, the junction kept 4 bases outside the gene matches. In germline, CDR1 is LNHDA, CDR2 SQIVND (reference sequence). CDR3 in DNA: TGTGCCAGTAGTATAGATGGGACAGGGTCGAATGAAAAACTGTTTTTT. Translated, it gives CASSIDGTGSNEKLFF.

The V call is TRBV5-1, the J call TRBJ2-7, with TRBD1 matching over 7 bases. Per the germline V gene, CDR1 is SGHRS and CDR2 is YFSETQ. The V segment lost 3 bases and the J segment 2 bases; nucleotides outside the gene matches: 2. This CDR3 has 13 amino acids. This chain's CDR3 is CASSWDSPYEQYF. CDR3 DNA: TGCGCCAGCAGCTGGGACAGCCCCTACGAGCAGTACTTC.

J is TRBJ2-3 and V is TRBV5-4; a possible D gene is TRBD2 (7 bases). From germline, CDR1 is SGHNT and CDR2 YYREEE (reference sequence). This CDR3 is built from 13 residues. V dropped 9 bases and J dropped 1 base, with 12 bases sitting between them. CDR3 amino acids: CATLGGGTDTQYF. The DNA of the CDR3 is TGTGCCACTTTAGGGGGGGGCACAGATACGCAGTATTTT.

The rearrangement uses TRBV15 and TRBJ2-2, with D hard to call. The CDR3 is 16 residues long. V lost 1 base and J 4 bases, leaving 13 bases between the germline ends. Germline V CDR1 and CDR2: LNHNV, YYDKDF (reference sequence). CDR3 region: CATSRVLYRGTGELFF. The CDR3 coding sequence is TGTGCCACCAGCAGAGTCCTGTACCGCGGCACCGGGGAGCTGTTTTTT. Combining the CDR3 with reference TRBV15 and TRBJ2-2 gives the whole variable domain DAMVIQNPRYQVTQFGKPVTLSCSQTLNHNVMYWYQQKSSQAPKLLFHYYDKDFNNEADTPDNFQSRRPNTSFCFLDIRSPGLGDTAMYLCATSRVLYRGTGELFFGEGSRLTVL.

The chain combines TRBV5-1 with TRBJ2-5; TRBD1 matches at 10 bases. The germline V gene has CDR1 SGHRS and CDR2 YFSETQ. The CDR3 consists of 15 residues. With V trimmed by 0 bases and J by 4 bases, 3 bases remained unmatched. CDR3: CASSLAGQGRETQYF. Written as DNA, the CDR3 is TGCGCCAGCAGCTTGGCGGGACAGGGGAGAGAGACCCAGTACTTC.

The chain combines TRBV2 with TRBJ1-1; 7 nucleotides agree with TRBD1. J lost 5 bases, V lost 1 base, and 13 bases had no gene match. CDR3 length equals 17 residues. Germline V lookup: CDR1 SNHLY, CDR2 FYNNEI. This CDR3 reads CASSEVWAGGRETEAFF. CDR3 nucleotides: TGTGCCAGCAGTGAAGTGTGGGCAGGGGGAAGGGAGACTGAAGCTTTCTTT.

This chain connects TRBV30 to TRBJ2-2, with 16 nucleotides matching TRBD2. The CDR3 is 19 amino acids. Per germline, CDR1 GTSNPN and CDR2 SVGIG (reference sequence). With V trimmed by 3 bases and J by 0 bases, 7 bases remained unmatched. CDR3 DNA: TGTGCCTGGAGGGGACTAGCGGGGGGGCCCGGAACGAACACCGGGGAGCTGTTTTTT. Translated: CAWRGLAGGPGTNTGELFF. The variable domain in full, completed from reference TRBV30 and TRBJ2-2, reads SQTIHQWPATLVQPVGSPLSLECTVEGTSNPNLYWYRQAAGRGLQLLFYSVGIGQISSEVPQNLSASRPQDRQFILSSKKLLLSDSGFYLCAWRGLAGGPGTNTGELFFGEGSRLTVL.

The chain is built from TRBV4-3 and TRBJ1-3; unclear D gene. Per germline, CDR1 LGHNA and CDR2 YSLEER. There are 13 residues in the CDR3. V was trimmed by 0 bases and J by 4 bases, leaving 4 bases between them. The CDR3 region has the DNA TGCGCCAGCAGCCAAGATCAAGGAAACACCATATATTTT. It encodes CASSQDQGNTIYF.

The chain has TRBV9 and TRBJ1-5; possibly TRBD1 for D (5 bases). The V end was cut by 3 bases, the J end by 8 bases, with 12 bases between. CDR1 is SGDLS, CDR2 YYNGEE, per germline. The CDR3 loop spans 13 amino acids. The CDR3 DNA sequence: TGTGCCAGCAGCGCTCAGGGTGATAAGCCCCAGCATTTT. Translated, it gives CASSAQGDKPQHF.